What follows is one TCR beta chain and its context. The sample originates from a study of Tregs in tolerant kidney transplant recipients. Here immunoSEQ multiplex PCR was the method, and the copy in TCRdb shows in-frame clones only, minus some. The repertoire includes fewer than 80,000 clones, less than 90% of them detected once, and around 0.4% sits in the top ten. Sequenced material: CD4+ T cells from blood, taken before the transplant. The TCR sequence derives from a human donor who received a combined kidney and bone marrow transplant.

The CDR3: CAISESGDQTDTQYF. Here the CDR3 DNA reads TGTGCCATCAGTGAGTCGGGAGATCAGACAGATACGCAGTATTTT. The gene calls are TRBV10-3 and TRBJ2-3, with D possibly matching TRBD2 (5 bases). Germline lookup yields CDR1 ENHRY and CDR2 SYGVKD. This CDR3 spans 15 amino acids. The germline V and J ends were trimmed by 0 bases and 3 bases, with 10 bases remaining between them.